Listed here are 13 T cell receptor beta chains from one sample, sequenced in a study of metastatic and nonmetastatic thyroid tumors. Ahead of thyroid surgery, no patient had received treatment of any kind. TCRdb reassembled clones from the PCR reads with MiXCR. The table includes under 75,000 clones, roughly 18% detected once. The sample was blood. The receptors derive from a female donor with papillary thyroid cancer or a benign thyroid nodule (not recorded which). Some clones in this sample may be carry-over from other donors' samples.

This clone was counted ten times or more. The CDR3 bases are TGTGCCAGCAGCCCCAGAGGGAACACTGAAGCTTTCTTT. It encodes CASSPRGNTEAFF. V gene TRBV12-3 or TRBV12-4 combines with J gene TRBJ1-1; D remains ambiguous. The CDR3 consists of 13 residues. V lost 6 bases and J 1 base, leaving 9 bases between the germline ends.

J is TRBJ2-7 and V is TRBV29-1; 12 nucleotides line up with TRBD2. V dropped 6 bases and J dropped 1; count of bases not matched to a gene: 4. Germline V gives CDR1 SQVTM, CDR2 ANQGSEA. This CDR3 is 14 amino acids long. CDR3 in DNA: TGCAGCGTCTCCGGGACTAGCGGGTCCTACGAGCAGTACTTC. Translation: CSVSGTSGSYEQYF.

This clone was detected many times. The sample holds other DNA sequences that translate to the same CDR3. The chain combines TRBV9 with TRBJ2-1, with D unresolved. V shed 4 bases and J shed 3 bases, with 8 bases lying between them. The CDR3 runs to 13 residues. Germline assignment: CDR1 SGDLS and CDR2 YYNGEE. The CDR3 is CASSPGGYNEQFF. The CDR3 DNA follows: TGTGCCAGCAGCCCCGGTGGCTACAATGAGCAGTTCTTC.

The V call is TRBV5-1, the J call TRBJ1-2, with D maybe TRBD1 (6 bases). Germline loops: CDR1 SGHRS, CDR2 YFSETQ. The CDR3 length is 13 residues. Trimming cost V 6 bases and J 3 bases, with 12 bases left between them. The CDR3: CASTGQRDYGYTF. For the CDR3, the DNA is TGCGCCAGCACCGGACAGCGAGACTATGGCTACACCTTC. The full variable domain, completed using reference TRBV5-1 and TRBJ1-2, is KAGVTQTPRYLIKTRGQQVTLSCSPISGHRSVSWYQQTPGQGLQFLFEYFSETQRNKGNFPGRFSGRQFSNSRSEMNVSTLELGDSALYLCASTGQRDYGYTFGSGTRLTVV.

The chain has TRBV18 and TRBJ1-4; no firm D call. V was shortened by 3 bases and J by 5 bases, with 13 bases between the two germline ends. The germline gives CDR1 KGHSH, CDR2 LQKENI. The CDR3 consists of 15 residues. CDR3 sequence reads: CASSPLRTENEKLFF. The CDR3 DNA reads TGTGCCAGCTCACCCCTACGCACAGAAAATGAAAAACTGTTTTTT.

The chain has TRBV19 and TRBJ2-4; 7 nucleotides line up with TRBD2. Trimming removed 5 bases from V and 8 bases from J; junction bases left unmatched: 0. The CDR3 covers 11 residues. Germline values: CDR1 LNHDA, CDR2 SQIVND (reference sequence). CDR3 protein: CASSLADIQYF. DNA of the CDR3: TGTGCCAGTAGTCTAGCGGACATTCAGTACTTC.

This clone was detected many times. The CDR3 protein is CASSSRRRPPYEQYF. In DNA form, the CDR3 reads TGTGCCAGCAGTTCCCGTCGGAGGCCCCCCTACGAGCAGTACTTC. The chain uses TRBV6-1 and TRBJ2-7; weak D call: TRBD2 (5 bases). Germline CDR1 is MNHNS and CDR2 is SASEGT. V was cut by 5 bases and J by 2 bases, with 16 bases left in between. This CDR3 is built from 15 residues.

The sample holds many counts of this clone. The genes are TRBV27 and TRBJ2-1; D uncertain. Germline CDR1 reads MNHEY; CDR2 reads SMNVEV (reference sequence). V lost 5 bases to trimming and J lost 2 bases, with 10 bases between them. The CDR3 is made up of 14 amino acids. The CDR3 protein is CASSQDTPYNEQFF. The CDR3 DNA reads TGTGCCAGCAGTCAGGATACCCCCTACAATGAGCAGTTCTTC.

This clone was seen ten or more times. The rearrangement joins TRBV4-2 to TRBJ2-7; unclear D gene. V was cut by 1 base and J by 4 bases, with 8 bases left in between. This CDR3 comprises 13 residues. Germline values: CDR1 LGHNA, CDR2 YNFKEQ. DNA for the CDR3: TGTGCCAGCAGCCAAGGGTTGTGGTACGAGCAGTACTTC. Translating it yields CASSQGLWYEQYF.

This clone was recorded many times. This chain links TRBV28 with TRBJ2-6, with D maybe TRBD1 (6 bases). Germline CDR1 reads MDHEN; CDR2 reads SYDVKM. The CDR3 consists of 16 residues. With 5 bases removed from V and 3 bases from J, the gap between germline ends came to 14 bases. Here the CDR3 DNA reads TGTGCCAGCAGTCTCCTCAGGGGCCTTGGGGCCAACGTCCTGACTTTC. It codes for CASSLLRGLGANVLTF.

The table lists this clone with a few counts. The DNA for the CDR3 is TGTGCCAGTAGTATCGCAGGCGAGACGCAGTACTTC. Translation: CASSIAGETQYF. The chain employs TRBV19 and TRBJ2-7; D is unclear. The CDR3 sequence is 12 residues long. The germline V gene encodes CDR1 LNHDA and CDR2 SQIVND (reference sequence). The V and J ends lost 3 bases and 9 bases respectively, with 12 bases between them.

In DNA, the CDR3 is TGTGCCAGCACTCAGGACAGGGTGAACACCGGGGAGCTGTTTTTT. Encoded protein: CASTQDRVNTGELFF. The chain links TRBV7-2 to TRBJ2-2; 8 bases align to TRBD1. The length of the CDR3 is 15 residues. Germline V gives CDR1 SGHTA, CDR2 FQGNSA. Unmatched junction bases numbered 5, after V lost 7 bases and J lost 1 base. The entire variable domain, with the rest obtained from reference TRBV7-2 and TRBJ2-2, is as follows: GAGVSQSPSNKVTEKGKDVELRCDPISGHTALYWYRQSLGQGLEFLIYFQGNSAPDKSGLPSDRFSAERTGGSVSTLTIQRTQQEDSAVYLCASTQDRVNTGELFFGEGSRLTVL.

There are many counts of this clone. The CDR3 loop reads CSARDYEQYF. The CDR3 region has the DNA TGCAGTGCTAGAGACTACGAGCAGTACTTC. J is TRBJ2-7 and V is TRBV20-1; no definite D call. The CDR3 is 10 residues long. Trimming took 0 bases from V and 3 from J, leaving 0 bases between them. CDR1 is DFQATT, CDR2 SNEGSKA, per germline (reference sequence).